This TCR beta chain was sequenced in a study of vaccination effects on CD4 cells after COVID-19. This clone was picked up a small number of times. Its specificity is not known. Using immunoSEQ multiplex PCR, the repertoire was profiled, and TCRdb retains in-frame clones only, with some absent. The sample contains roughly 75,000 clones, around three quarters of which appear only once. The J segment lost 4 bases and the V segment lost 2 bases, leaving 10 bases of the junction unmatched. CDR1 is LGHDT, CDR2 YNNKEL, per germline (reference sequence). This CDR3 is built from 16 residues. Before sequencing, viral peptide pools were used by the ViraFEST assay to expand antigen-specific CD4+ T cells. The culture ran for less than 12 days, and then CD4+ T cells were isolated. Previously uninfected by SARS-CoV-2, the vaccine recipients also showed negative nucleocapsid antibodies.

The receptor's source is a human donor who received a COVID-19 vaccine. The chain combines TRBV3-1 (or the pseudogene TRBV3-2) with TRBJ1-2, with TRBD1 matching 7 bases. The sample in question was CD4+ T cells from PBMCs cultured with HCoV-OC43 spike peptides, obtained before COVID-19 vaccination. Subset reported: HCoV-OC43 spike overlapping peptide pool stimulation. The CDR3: CASSQTNRDSTYGYTF. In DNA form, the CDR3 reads TGTGCCAGCAGCCAAACTAACCGGGACAGCACCTATGGCTACACCTTC.